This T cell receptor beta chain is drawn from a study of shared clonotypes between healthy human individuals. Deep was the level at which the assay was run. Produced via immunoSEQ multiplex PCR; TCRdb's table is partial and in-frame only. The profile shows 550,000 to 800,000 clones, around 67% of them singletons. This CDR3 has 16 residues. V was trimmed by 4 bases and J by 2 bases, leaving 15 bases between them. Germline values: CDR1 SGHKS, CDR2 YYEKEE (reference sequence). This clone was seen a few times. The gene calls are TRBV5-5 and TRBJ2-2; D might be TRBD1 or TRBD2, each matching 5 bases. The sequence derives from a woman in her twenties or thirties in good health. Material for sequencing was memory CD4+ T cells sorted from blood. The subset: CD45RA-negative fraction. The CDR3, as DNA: TGTGCCAGCAGCGGAAGGAGTGGGGGAAACACCGGGGAGCTGTTTTTT. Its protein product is CASSGRSGGNTGELFF.